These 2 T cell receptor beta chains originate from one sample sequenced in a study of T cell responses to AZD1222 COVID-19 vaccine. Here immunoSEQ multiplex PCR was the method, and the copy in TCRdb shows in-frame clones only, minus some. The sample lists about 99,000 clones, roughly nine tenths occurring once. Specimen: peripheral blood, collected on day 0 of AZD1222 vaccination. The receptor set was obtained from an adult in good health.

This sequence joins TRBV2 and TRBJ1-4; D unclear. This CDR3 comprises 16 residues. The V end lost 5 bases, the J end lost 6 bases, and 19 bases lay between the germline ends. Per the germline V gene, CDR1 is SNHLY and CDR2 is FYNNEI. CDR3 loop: CASSPRGASFYEKLFF. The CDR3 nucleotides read TGTGCCAGCAGTCCCAGAGGTGCCAGCTTTTATGAAAAACTGTTTTTT.

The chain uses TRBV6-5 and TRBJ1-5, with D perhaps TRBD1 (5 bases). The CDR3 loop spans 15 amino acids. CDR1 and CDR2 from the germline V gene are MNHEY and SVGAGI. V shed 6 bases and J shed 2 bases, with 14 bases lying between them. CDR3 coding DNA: TGTGCCAGCAGAGGTGGGGGAGGGGGCAATCAGCCCCAGCATTTT. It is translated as CASRGGGGGNQPQHF.